The T cell receptor (beta chain) described here comes from a study of blood T cell repertoires in COVID-19. Overall study: The United States, Italy and Spain were the sources of the acute and convalescent COVID-19 samples.

Germline CDR1 reads LNHDA; CDR2 reads SQIVND (reference sequence). V lost 3 bases and J lost 7; bases outside the gene matches: 8. CDR3 length: 16 amino acids. Assay used: immunoSEQ multiplex PCR; TCRdb lists only in-frame clones, some missing. The sample carries more than 90,000 clones, 92% recorded once. The source is a man aged 45-60 years with active COVID-19. The J gene is TRBJ2-1, the V gene TRBV19; 11 bases map to TRBD2. Sequencing was done on a sample of peripheral blood. The CDR3 sequence is CASSIDTGLAENEQFF. The DNA of the CDR3 is TGTGCCAGTAGTATTGACACGGGACTAGCGGAAAATGAGCAGTTCTTC.